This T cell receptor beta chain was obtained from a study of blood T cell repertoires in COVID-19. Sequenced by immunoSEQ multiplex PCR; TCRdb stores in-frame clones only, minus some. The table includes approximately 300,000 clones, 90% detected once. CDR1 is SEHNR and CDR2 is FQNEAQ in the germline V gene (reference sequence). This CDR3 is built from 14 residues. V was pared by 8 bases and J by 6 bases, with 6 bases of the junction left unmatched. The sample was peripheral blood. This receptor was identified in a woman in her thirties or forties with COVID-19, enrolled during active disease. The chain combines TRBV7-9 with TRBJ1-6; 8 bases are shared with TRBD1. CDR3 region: CASQTQGANSPLHF. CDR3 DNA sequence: TGTGCCAGCCAGACTCAGGGGGCTAATTCACCCCTCCACTTT.